This T cell receptor beta chain is from a study of CD8 T cells in ankylosing spondylitis. Findings of the study overall: Characteristic, it appeared, of ankylosing spondylitis blood was a TCR beta motif of fewer than 10 highly homologous variants. Within matched ankylosing spondylitis synovial fluid, disease-linked clones were reportedly significantly enriched. A subset of motif variants has previously been described in the synovial fluid and blood of reactive arthritis.

The V gene lost 1 base and the J gene lost 1 base, with 10 bases spanning the gap. The CDR3 totals 15 residues. Germline V CDR1 and CDR2: MGHRA, YSYEKL. With regard to this clonotype: Its antigen is currently unknown.

Preparation of TCR beta libraries was done by quantitative 5'-RACE with molecular barcodes. TCRdb re-derived calls from the 5' RACE reads in MiXCR, one entry per CDR3 protein. The sample contains 350,000 to 450,000 distinct CDR3 sequences, 20% of which appear only once. The rearrangement links TRBV4-1 to TRBJ2-5; D is uncertain. Source material: blood, either unsorted or a sorted T cell fraction (not recorded which). This TCR came from a male donor with ankylosing spondylitis or in good health (not recorded which). Here the CDR3 DNA reads TGCGCCAGCAGCCAAGGAGAGACAATCCAAGAGACCCAGTACTTC. Amino acid sequence: CASSQGETIQETQYF.